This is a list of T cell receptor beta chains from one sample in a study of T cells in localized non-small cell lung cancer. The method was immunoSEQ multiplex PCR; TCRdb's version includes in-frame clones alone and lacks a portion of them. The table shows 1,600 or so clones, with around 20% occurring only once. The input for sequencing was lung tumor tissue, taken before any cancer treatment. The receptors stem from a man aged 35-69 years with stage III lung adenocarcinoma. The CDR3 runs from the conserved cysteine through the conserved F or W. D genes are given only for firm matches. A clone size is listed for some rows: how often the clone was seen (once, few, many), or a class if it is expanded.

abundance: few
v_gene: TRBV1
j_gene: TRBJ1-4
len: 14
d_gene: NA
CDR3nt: TGCGCCAGCAGTGGGGCAGGCCTTAATGAAAAACTGTTTTTT
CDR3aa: CASSGAGLNEKLFF

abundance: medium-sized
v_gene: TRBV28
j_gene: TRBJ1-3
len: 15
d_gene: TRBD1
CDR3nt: TGTGCCAGCAGCCGCCCCACAGGGGGCGAAAACACCATATATTTT
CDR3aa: CASSRPTGGENTIYF

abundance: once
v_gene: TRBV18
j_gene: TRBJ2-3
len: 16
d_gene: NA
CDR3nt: TGTGCCAGCTCCTTGGGCCTCACCCATGGAACAGATACGCAGTATTTT
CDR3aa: CASSLGLTHGTDTQYF

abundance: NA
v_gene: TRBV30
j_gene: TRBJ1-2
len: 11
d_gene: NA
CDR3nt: TGTGCCTCGGGAGGGGGAACGAGCTACACCTTC
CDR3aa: CASGGGTSYTF

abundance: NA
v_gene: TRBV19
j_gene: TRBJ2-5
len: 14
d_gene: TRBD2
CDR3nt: TGTGCCAGTAAACTAGCGGCAGGGCAAGAGACCCAGTACTTC
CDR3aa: CASKLAAGQETQYF

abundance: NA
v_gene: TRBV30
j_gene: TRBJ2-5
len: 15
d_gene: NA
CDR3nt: TGTGCCTGGAGTGTATCCGGGGGCCCCCAAGAGACCCAGTACTTC
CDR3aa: CAWSVSGGPQETQYF

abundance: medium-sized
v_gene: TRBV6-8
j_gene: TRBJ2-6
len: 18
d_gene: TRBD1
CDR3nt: TGTGCCAGCAGTTACGATGGACAGGGATCAACTGGGGCCAACGTCCTGACTTTC
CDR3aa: CASSYDGQGSTGANVLTF

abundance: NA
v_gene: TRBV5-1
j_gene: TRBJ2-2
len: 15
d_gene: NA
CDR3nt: TGCGCCAGCAGCTTGGTGAGACACGGCACCGGGGAGCTGTTTTTT
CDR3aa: CASSLVRHGTGELFF

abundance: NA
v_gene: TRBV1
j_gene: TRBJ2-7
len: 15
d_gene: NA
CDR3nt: TGCGCCAGCAGCCCGATGGACAGGGCGGGCTACGAGCAGTACTTC
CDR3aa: CASSPMDRAGYEQYF

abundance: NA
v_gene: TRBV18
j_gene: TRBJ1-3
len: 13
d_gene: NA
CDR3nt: TGTGCCAGCTCACCACTAGGTGGAAACACCATATATTTT
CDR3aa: CASSPLGGNTIYF

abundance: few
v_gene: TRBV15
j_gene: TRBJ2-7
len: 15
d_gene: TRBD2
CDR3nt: TGTGCCACCAGCGGACAGCGGGAGGGCAGCTACGAGCAGTACTTC
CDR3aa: CATSGQREGSYEQYF

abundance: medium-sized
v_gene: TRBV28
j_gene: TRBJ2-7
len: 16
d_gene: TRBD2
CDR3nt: TGTGCCAGCAGACCCCCTCGAAGCGGGAGAGCCGTCGAGCAGTACTTC
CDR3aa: CASRPPRSGRAVEQYF

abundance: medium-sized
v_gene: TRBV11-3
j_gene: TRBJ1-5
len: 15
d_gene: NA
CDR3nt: TGTGCCAGCAGCCGTGAAGAGGGCGGCAATCAGCCCCAGCATTTT
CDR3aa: CASSREEGGNQPQHF

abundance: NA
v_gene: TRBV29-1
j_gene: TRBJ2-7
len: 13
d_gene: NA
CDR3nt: TGCAGCGTTGCCCGACTGGGATCCTACGAGCAGTACTTC
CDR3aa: CSVARLGSYEQYF

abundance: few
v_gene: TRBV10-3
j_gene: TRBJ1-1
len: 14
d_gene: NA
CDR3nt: TGTGCCATCAGTGAGCAATCCCGGCAATCTGAAGCTTTCTTT
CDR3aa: CAISEQSRQSEAFF

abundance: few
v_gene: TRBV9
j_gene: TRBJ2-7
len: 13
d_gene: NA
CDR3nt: TGTGCCAGCAGCGTAGGACCACCCTACGAGCAGTACTTC
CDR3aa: CASSVGPPYEQYF

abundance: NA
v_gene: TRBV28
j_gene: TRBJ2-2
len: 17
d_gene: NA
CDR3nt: TGTGCCAGCAGTTTGTTTCAGGGGCTATCGAACACCGGGGAGCTGTTTTTT
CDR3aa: CASSLFQGLSNTGELFF

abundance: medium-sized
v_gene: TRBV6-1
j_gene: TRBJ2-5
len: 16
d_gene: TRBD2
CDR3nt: TGTGCCAGCAGTGAAGCGGGCGCGGGGGTATGGGAGACCCAGTACTTC
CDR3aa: CASSEAGAGVWETQYF

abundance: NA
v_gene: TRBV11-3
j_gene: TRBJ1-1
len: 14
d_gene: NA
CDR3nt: TGTGCCAGCAGCTTATTTCGAAGGAGGGGAGAAGCTTTCTTT
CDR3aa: CASSLFRRRGEAFF

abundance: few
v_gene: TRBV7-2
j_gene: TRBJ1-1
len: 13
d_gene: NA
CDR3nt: TGTGCCAGCAGCTTAAACAGTCAAACTGAAGCTTTCTTT
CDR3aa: CASSLNSQTEAFF

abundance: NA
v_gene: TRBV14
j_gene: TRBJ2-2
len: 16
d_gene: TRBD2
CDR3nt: TGTGCCAGCAGCCAAGTTGTCAGCGGGGACACCGGGGAGCTGTTTTTT
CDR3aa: CASSQVVSGDTGELFF

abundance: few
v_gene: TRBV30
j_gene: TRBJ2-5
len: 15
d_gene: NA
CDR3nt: TGTGCCTGGAGTGTAGGGTATTACCACCAAGAGACCCAGTACTTC
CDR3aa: CAWSVGYYHQETQYF

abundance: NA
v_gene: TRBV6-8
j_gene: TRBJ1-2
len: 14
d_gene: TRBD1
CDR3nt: TGTGCCAGCAGTTACCTACAGGGGTACTATGGCTACACCTTC
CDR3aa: CASSYLQGYYGYTF

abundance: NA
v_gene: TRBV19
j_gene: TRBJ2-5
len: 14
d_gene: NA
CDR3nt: TGTGCCAGTAGTATGGGACAATCCCAGGGGACCCAGTACTTC
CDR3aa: CASSMGQSQGTQYF

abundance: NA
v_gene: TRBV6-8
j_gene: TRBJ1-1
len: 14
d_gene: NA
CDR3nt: TGTGCCAGCCGTCCGGTGGGCGCGAACACTGAAGCTTTCTTT
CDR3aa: CASRPVGANTEAFF

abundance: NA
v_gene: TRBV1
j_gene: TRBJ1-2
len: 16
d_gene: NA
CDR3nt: TGCGCCAGCAGCCAAGTGACAGGATCCTCTAACTATGGCTACACCTTC
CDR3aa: CASSQVTGSSNYGYTF

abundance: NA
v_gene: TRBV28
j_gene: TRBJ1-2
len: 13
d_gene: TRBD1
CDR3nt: TGTGCCAGCACCCTGGACAGGGACTATGGCTACACCTTC
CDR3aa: CASTLDRDYGYTF

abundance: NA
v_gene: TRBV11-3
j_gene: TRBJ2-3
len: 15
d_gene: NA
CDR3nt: TGTGCCAGCAGCTCCGGGTCTCTTAGAGCAGATACGCAGTATTTT
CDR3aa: CASSSGSLRADTQYF

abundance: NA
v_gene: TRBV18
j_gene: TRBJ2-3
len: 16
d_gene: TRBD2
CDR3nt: TGTGCCAGCTCACCTACTAGCGGGGGGAGCACAGATACGCAGTATTTT
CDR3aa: CASSPTSGGSTDTQYF

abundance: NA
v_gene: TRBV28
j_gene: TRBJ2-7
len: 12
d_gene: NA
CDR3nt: TGTGCCAGCAGTCCCCCGGGCCACGAGCAGTACTTC
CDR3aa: CASSPPGHEQYF

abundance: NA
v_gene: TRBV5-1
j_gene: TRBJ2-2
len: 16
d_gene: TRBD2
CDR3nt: TGCGCCAGCAGCTTGACCTGGACTAGCGGCACCGGGGAGCTGTTTTTT
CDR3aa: CASSLTWTSGTGELFF

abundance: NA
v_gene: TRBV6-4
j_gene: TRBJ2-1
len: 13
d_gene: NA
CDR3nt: TGTGCCAGCAGTAAGGACGGATACAATGAGCAGTTCTTC
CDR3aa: CASSKDGYNEQFF

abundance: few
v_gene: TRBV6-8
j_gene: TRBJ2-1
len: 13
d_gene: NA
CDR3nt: TGTGCCAGCAGTTTTGGACAGCAACGTGAGCAGTTCTTC
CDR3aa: CASSFGQQREQFF

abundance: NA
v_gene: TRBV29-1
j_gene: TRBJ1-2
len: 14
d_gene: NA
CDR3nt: TGCAGCGTTGAAGACAGGGCTGACCGCTATGGCTACACCTTC
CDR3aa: CSVEDRADRYGYTF

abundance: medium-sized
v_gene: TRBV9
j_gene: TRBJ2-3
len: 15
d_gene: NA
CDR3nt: TGTGCCAGCAGTGAAGATGCAGCGGGCACAGATACGCAGTATTTT
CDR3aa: CASSEDAAGTDTQYF

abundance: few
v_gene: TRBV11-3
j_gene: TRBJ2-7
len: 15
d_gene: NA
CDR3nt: TGTGCCAGCAGCTTAACGGGGAGAAGGTCCTACGAGCAGTACTTC
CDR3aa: CASSLTGRRSYEQYF

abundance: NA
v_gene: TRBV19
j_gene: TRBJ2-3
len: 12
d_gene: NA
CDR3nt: TGTGCCAGTAGTCCTGGGGGTGGTACGCAGTATTTT
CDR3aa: CASSPGGGTQYF

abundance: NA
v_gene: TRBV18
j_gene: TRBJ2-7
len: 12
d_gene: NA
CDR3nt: TGTGCCAGCTCACGGGAGCACTACGAGCAGTACTTC
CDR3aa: CASSREHYEQYF

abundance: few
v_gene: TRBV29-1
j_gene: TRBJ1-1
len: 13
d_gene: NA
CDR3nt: TGCAGCGTTGACAGGGTTAAGAACACTGAAGCTTTCTTT
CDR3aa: CSVDRVKNTEAFF

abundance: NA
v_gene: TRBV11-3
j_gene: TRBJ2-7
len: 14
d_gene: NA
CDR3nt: TGTGCCAGCAGCTTAGGCGGGGTTACCTACGAGCAGTACTTC
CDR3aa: CASSLGGVTYEQYF

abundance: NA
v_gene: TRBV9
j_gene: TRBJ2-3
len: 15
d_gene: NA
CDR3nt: TGTGCCAGCAGCACCCGGACGGCGAGCACAGATACGCAGTATTTT
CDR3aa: CASSTRTASTDTQYF

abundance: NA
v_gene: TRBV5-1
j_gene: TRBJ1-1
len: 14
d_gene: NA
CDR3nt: TGCGCCAGCAGCTTGGAGGCTTCTTACACTGAAGCTTTCTTT
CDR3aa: CASSLEASYTEAFF

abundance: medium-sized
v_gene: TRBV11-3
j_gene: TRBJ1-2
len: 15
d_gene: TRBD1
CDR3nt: TGTGCCAGCTCCTCCCTCCCAGGGGGGGACTATGGCTACACCTTC
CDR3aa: CASSSLPGGDYGYTF

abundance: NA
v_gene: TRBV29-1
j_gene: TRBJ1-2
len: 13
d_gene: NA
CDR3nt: TGCAGCGGGACAAGCGACAGAGGCTATGGCTACACCTTC
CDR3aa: CSGTSDRGYGYTF

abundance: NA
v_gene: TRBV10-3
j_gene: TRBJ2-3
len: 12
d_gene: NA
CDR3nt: TGTGCCATCGGGGCAGTCACAGATACGCAGTATTTT
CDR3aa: CAIGAVTDTQYF

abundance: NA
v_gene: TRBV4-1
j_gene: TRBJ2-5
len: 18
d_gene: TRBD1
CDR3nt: TGCGCCAGCAGCCAAGCTAGGGGAATGACAGGGAACCAAGAGACCCAGTACTTC
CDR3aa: CASSQARGMTGNQETQYF

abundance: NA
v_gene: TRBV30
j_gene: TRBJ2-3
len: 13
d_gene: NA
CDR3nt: TGTGCCTGGAGTGCGGGTTTCACAGATACGCAGTATTTT
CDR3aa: CAWSAGFTDTQYF